The rows below give T cell receptor beta chains drawn from one sample of a study of T cells in Graves' hyperthyroidism and ophthalmopathy. TCRdb recomputed calls from the multiplex PCR reads with MiXCR, one row per CDR3 protein. Of 190,000 or so distinct CDR3 sequences in the sample, roughly 18% are singletons; the top ten hold approximately 40%. The material sequenced was blood. The receptors stem from a middle-aged man with Graves' hyperthyroidism. CDR3s include the opening cysteine and the closing phenylalanine or tryptophan. D genes are given only for firm matches. Clone sizes are given selectively: once, few, many, or a class where the clone is expanded.

V gene	D gene	clone size	J gene	CDR3 protein	CDR3 DNA
TRBV5-5	NA	many	TRBJ1-1	CASNSGSIGAFF	TGTGCCAGCAACTCAGGGTCAATCGGAGCTTTCTTT
TRBV9	NA	NA	TRBJ1-2	CASSVDRGYGYTF	TGTGCCAGCAGCGTAGACCGGGGCTATGGCTACACCTTC
TRBV5-6	NA	NA	TRBJ1-1	CASSLGGGGEAFF	TGTGCCAGCAGCTTGGGGGGCGGGGGTGAAGCTTTCTTT
TRBV27	NA	many	TRBJ2-1	CASSALFSVQQFF	TGTGCCAGCAGTGCACTCTTTAGCGTTCAGCAGTTCTTC
TRBV19	TRBD1	few	TRBJ2-7	CASSIGQGRSYEQYF	TGTGCCAGTAGTATCGGACAGGGTAGATCCTACGAGCAGTACTTC
TRBV29-1	NA	NA	TRBJ1-5	CSVSGDSNQPQHF	TGCAGCGTTTCCGGCGATAGCAATCAGCCCCAGCATTTT
TRBV7-8	TRBD1	NA	TRBJ1-4	CASSYTGGIEKLFF	TGTGCCAGCAGCTATACAGGGGGTATTGAAAAACTGTTTTTT
TRBV20-1	TRBD1	many	TRBJ1-5	CSASEAGGQNQPQHF	TGCAGTGCTAGTGAGGCAGGGGGTCAAAATCAGCCCCAGCATTTT
TRBV7-8	TRBD2	NA	TRBJ2-7	CASSLALGTISYEQYF	TGTGCCAGCAGCTTAGCGCTCGGGACTATATCCTACGAGCAGTACTTC
TRBV7-9	NA	many	TRBJ2-1	CASSFRRGFRNEQFF	TGTGCCAGCAGCTTTCGGCGGGGATTCCGGAATGAGCAGTTCTTC
TRBV9	TRBD1	once	TRBJ1-4	CASSVSGQGNEKLFF	TGTGCCAGCAGCGTCTCGGGACAGGGTAATGAAAAACTGTTTTTT
TRBV27	TRBD1	NA	TRBJ2-7	CASSLTLYPGQGYEQYF	TGTGCCAGCAGCCTTACCCTCTACCCGGGACAGGGCTACGAGCAGTACTTC
TRBV12-3/TRBV12-4	NA	NA	TRBJ2-5	CASTRGGDETQYF	TGTGCCAGCACTAGAGGGGGGGACGAGACCCAGTACTTC
TRBV6-1	NA	many	TRBJ1-5	CASSEDNNQPQHF	TGTGCCAGCAGTGAAGACAACAATCAGCCCCAGCATTTT
TRBV20-1	TRBD2	NA	TRBJ2-7	CSAKTSGTYEQYF	TGCAGTGCCAAGACTAGCGGGACCTACGAGCAGTACTTC
TRBV5-5	NA	many	TRBJ2-5	CASRVKGGRETQYF	TGTGCCAGCAGGGTAAAGGGCGGTCGAGAGACCCAGTACTTC
TRBV2	NA	NA	TRBJ1-2	CASRPGVGGYTF	TGTGCCAGCAGGCCAGGGGTGGGGGGCTACACCTTC
TRBV29-1	NA	NA	TRBJ1-1	CSVDKGRGTEAFF	TGCAGCGTTGACAAGGGGCGGGGTACTGAAGCTTTCTTT
TRBV10-3	NA	NA	TRBJ2-5	CAISSEDRDQETQYF	TGTGCCATCAGTTCGGAGGACAGAGACCAAGAGACCCAGTACTTC
TRBV12-3/TRBV12-4	TRBD1	many	TRBJ2-2	CASSTDRGGELFF	TGTGCCAGCAGTACAGACAGGGGAGGGGAGCTGTTTTTT
TRBV5-1	NA	many	TRBJ2-7	CASRAAADYEQYF	TGCGCCAGCAGAGCAGCGGCAGACTACGAGCAGTACTTC
TRBV28	NA	NA	TRBJ1-5	CASSIRRFNQPQHF	TGTGCCAGCAGCATACGGCGGTTCAATCAGCCCCAGCATTTT
TRBV18	NA	many	TRBJ2-1	CASSPPGAYNEQFF	TGTGCCAGCTCACCACCCGGGGCATACAATGAGCAGTTCTTC
TRBV5-4	NA	NA	TRBJ1-6	CASSGQGSPLHF	TGTGCCAGCAGCGGGCAAGGTTCACCCCTCCACTTT
TRBV6-2/TRBV6-3	NA	many	TRBJ1-5	CASSPSVDSNQPQHF	TGTGCCAGCAGCCCCAGCGTCGATAGCAATCAGCCCCAGCATTTT
TRBV9	NA	few	TRBJ1-2	CASSRLGPPLGYTF	TGTGCCTCCAGCAGGCTGGGACCGCCCCTTGGCTACACCTTC
TRBV2	NA	many	TRBJ2-2	CASSRTANTGELFF	TGTGCCAGCAGCAGGACAGCTAACACCGGGGAGCTGTTTTTT
TRBV5-8	TRBD1	many	TRBJ2-3	CASSSGQGLPADTQYF	TGTGCCAGCAGCTCCGGACAGGGGCTCCCCGCGGATACGCAGTATTTT
TRBV18	NA	many	TRBJ1-5	CASSPDSSNQPQHF	TGTGCCAGCTCTCCGGACAGTAGCAATCAGCCCCAGCATTTT
TRBV29-1	NA	many	TRBJ1-1	CSVLGQMNTEAFF	TGCAGCGTCCTGGGCCAAATGAACACTGAAGCTTTCTTT
TRBV7-2	NA	NA	TRBJ2-7	CASSGGPSSYEQYF	TGTGCCAGCAGCGGGGGGCCGAGCTCCTACGAGCAGTACTTC
TRBV2	NA	many	TRBJ1-2	CASSEGRGRFDYTF	TGTGCCAGCAGTGAAGGGAGGGGGAGATTTGACTACACCTTC
TRBV19	NA	few	TRBJ2-3	CASSLITRTDTQYF	TGTGCCAGTAGTCTCATAACTCGGACAGATACGCAGTATTTT
TRBV4-3	NA	few	TRBJ2-7	CASSQDPPYEQYF	TGCGCCAGCAGCCAAGATCCCCCCTACGAGCAGTACTTC
TRBV12-3/TRBV12-4	NA	many	TRBJ1-1	CASSLGTADLRAFF	TGTGCCAGCAGTTTAGGTACCGCAGACCTTAGAGCTTTCTTT
TRBV19	NA	many	TRBJ2-7	CASSPAGWDYEQYF	TGTGCCAGTTCGCCGGCAGGGTGGGACTACGAGCAGTACTTC
TRBV20-1	NA	many	TRBJ1-2	CSASRGSYGYTF	TGCAGTGCTAGCAGGGGCTCCTATGGCTACACCTTC
TRBV7-9	NA	many	TRBJ2-1	CASSGRDPFEQFF	TGTGCCAGCAGCGGCCGGGACCCCTTTGAGCAGTTCTTC
TRBV5-5	TRBD1	few	TRBJ1-1	CASSLPTGGLKTEAFF	TGTGCCAGCAGCTTGCCAACAGGGGGCTTGAAGACTGAAGCTTTCTTT
TRBV7-2	NA	many	TRBJ1-6	CASSDWGGNNSPLHF	TGTGCCAGCAGCGATTGGGGGGGTAATAATTCACCCCTCCACTTT
TRBV28	TRBD2	NA	TRBJ2-3	CASSFPLAGASTDTQYF	TGTGCCAGCAGTTTCCCCCTAGCGGGGGCCAGCACAGATACGCAGTATTTT
TRBV19	TRBD2	NA	TRBJ2-2	CASSQGGAGELFF	TGTGCCAGTAGCCAGGGAGGGGCCGGGGAGCTGTTTTTT
TRBV12-3/TRBV12-4	TRBD1	many	TRBJ2-1	CASSFGTGGLDEQFF	TGTGCCAGCAGTTTTGGGACAGGGGGCTTAGATGAGCAGTTCTTC
TRBV3-1	NA	many	TRBJ1-1	CASSQVGAGEAFF	TGTGCCAGCAGCCAAGTGGGGGCAGGTGAAGCTTTCTTT
TRBV30	TRBD1	few	TRBJ2-5	CAWTPKDRLQETQYF	TGTGCCTGGACCCCGAAGGACAGGCTCCAAGAGACCCAGTACTTC
TRBV5-1	NA	few	TRBJ2-1	CASSLGTVNEQFF	TGCGCCAGCAGCTTGGGTACAGTAAATGAGCAGTTCTTC
TRBV7-2	NA	many	TRBJ2-3	CASSLVARTTDTQYF	TGTGCCAGCAGCTTAGTAGCCCGGACCACAGATACGCAGTATTTT
TRBV20-1	TRBD2	many	TRBJ2-2	CSARDPLAGANTGELFF	TGCAGTGCTAGAGATCCCCTAGCGGGGGCCAACACCGGGGAGCTGTTTTTT